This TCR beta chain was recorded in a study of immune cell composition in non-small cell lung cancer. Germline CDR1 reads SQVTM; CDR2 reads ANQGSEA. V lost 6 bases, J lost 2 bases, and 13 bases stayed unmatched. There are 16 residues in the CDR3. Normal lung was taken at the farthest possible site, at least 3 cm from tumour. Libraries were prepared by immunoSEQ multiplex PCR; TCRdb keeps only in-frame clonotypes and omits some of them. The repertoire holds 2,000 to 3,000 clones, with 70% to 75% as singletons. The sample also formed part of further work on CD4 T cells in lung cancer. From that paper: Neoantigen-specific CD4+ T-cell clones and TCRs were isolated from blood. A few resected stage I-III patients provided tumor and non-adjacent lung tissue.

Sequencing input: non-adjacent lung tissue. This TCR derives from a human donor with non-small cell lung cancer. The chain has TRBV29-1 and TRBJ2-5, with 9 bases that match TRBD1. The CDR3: CSVKRQGTGMQETQYF. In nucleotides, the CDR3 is TGCAGCGTCAAAAGACAAGGGACAGGGATGCAAGAGACCCAGTACTTC. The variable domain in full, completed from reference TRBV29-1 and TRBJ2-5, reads SAVISQKPSRDICQRGTSLTIQCQVDSQVTMMFWYRQQPGQSLTLIATANQGSEATYESGFVIDKFPISRPNLTFSTLTVSNMSPEDSSIYLCSVKRQGTGMQETQYFGPGTRLLVL.